This TCR beta chain was recorded in a study of cytomegalovirus exposure and HLA in healthy donors. General study points: The authors listed approximately 160 TCR beta chains as cytomegalovirus-associated.

Some clones are missing from TCRdb's copy, which holds only in-frame ones; the method was immunoSEQ multiplex PCR. The data hold roughly 300,000 clones, with about nine tenths observed a single time. On this clone: Its antigen is currently unknown.

CDR1 and CDR2 (germline): MNHEY, SMNVEV (reference sequence). Trimming removed 4 bases at V and 6 bases at J, with 15 bases between. The CDR3 is 14 residues long. The sequencing input was PBMCs. V gene TRBV27 combines with J gene TRBJ1-2; D is uncertain. The receptor was isolated from a woman aged 18-29 years in good health and CMV-seronegative. The CDR3 protein is CASSSAPRINGYTF. The CDR3 coding sequence is TGTGCCAGCAGTTCGGCCCCCAGGATAAATGGCTACACCTTC.